This T cell receptor beta chain stems from a study of graft-versus-host responses after intestinal transplantation. Study in general: The study gave all recipients anti-thymocyte globulin induction, then tacrolimus and steroids for about 3 years.

General study points: Among recipient marrow samples, GvH clones were found; some appeared first in ileum or blood.

Plating of some 200,000 CFSE-labeled responder cells was done together with some 200,000 irradiated, violet-dye-labeled stimulator cells. Dividing CFSE-low CD3+CD4+ and CD3+CD8+ responders were isolated by sorting after the reaction. Libraries were prepared by immunoSEQ multiplex PCR; TCRdb keeps only in-frame clonotypes and omits some of them. The data show over 20,000 clones, with more than 40% seen just once and 0.88% held by the top ten. V lost 3 bases to trimming and J lost 0 bases, with 11 bases between them. CDR1 and CDR2 (germline): KGHSH, LQKENI. CDR3 length equals 15 residues. This TCR came from a human patient who received an intestinal transplant. V gene TRBV18 combines with J gene TRBJ1-1; D possibly corresponds to TRBD1 (5 bases). Specimen: alloreactive CD4+ T cells from a mixed lymphocyte reaction culture, collected before intestinal transplant. The subset here: CFSE-low proliferating T cells sorted from approximately 6-day pre-transplant mixed lymphocyte reaction (GvH or HvG direction). DNA of the CDR3: TGTGCCAGCTCACCGCAGGGTAACTTGAACACTGAAGCTTTCTTT. Protein product: CASSPQGNLNTEAFF.